This passage covers 6 T cell receptor beta chains from one sample sequenced in a study of blood T cell repertoires in COVID-19. Assay used: immunoSEQ multiplex PCR; TCRdb lists only in-frame clones, some missing. The sample yields fewer than 250,000 clones, 80% to 90% seen once. The sequenced material came from peripheral blood. These receptors all stem from a man aged 25-40 years with acute or convalescent COVID-19.

CDR3 region: CASSYPTGFSKNIQYF. The CDR3 DNA sequence: TGTGCCAGCAGTTACCCGACAGGATTTTCCAAAAACATTCAGTACTTC. The gene calls are TRBV6-2 or TRBV6-3 and TRBJ2-4; D is possibly TRBD1 (6 bases). Deletions cut 2 bases from V and 2 bases from J, with 13 bases between. Germline CDR1 and CDR2: MNHEY and SVGEGT. The CDR3 totals 16 residues.

The chain joins TRBV2 to TRBJ1-1; unclear D gene. Per the germline V gene, CDR1 is SNHLY and CDR2 is FYNNEI. The ends were cut back, 3 bases at V and 0 bases at J, with 11 bases in the middle. There are 15 residues in the CDR3. As DNA, the CDR3 is TGTGCCAGCAGTGATTTTGGCAGGTTGAACACTGAAGCTTTCTTT. Its protein product is CASSDFGRLNTEAFF.

The chain joins TRBV5-6 to TRBJ2-7; tentative D call: TRBD2 (6 bases). The CDR3 totals 16 residues. The V and J ends lost 2 bases and 0 bases respectively, with 15 bases between them. Germline values: CDR1 SGHDT, CDR2 YYEEEE. CDR3 loop: CASSFRGSGYSYEQYF. In DNA, the CDR3 is TGTGCCAGCAGCTTTAGGGGTAGCGGATACTCCTACGAGCAGTACTTC.

As DNA, the CDR3 is TGTGCCAGCAGCTTCCAGGGGAACCGGCGGGTCTACGAGCAGTACTTC. Translated, it gives CASSFQGNRRVYEQYF. J is TRBJ2-7 and V is TRBV28, with a weak D call TRBD1 (6 bases). The CDR3 totals 16 residues. V was clipped by 6 bases and J by 3 bases, with 21 bases between them. The germline V gene encodes CDR1 MDHEN and CDR2 SYDVKM.

A note on this clone: At one of its ends the junction is not consistent with the germline gene, which may arise from a read error. CDR3 nucleotides: TGCGCCAGCAGTTTGGACAGGCGCGGCGGCTACACCTTC. Translating it yields CASSLDRRGGYTF. This rearrangement joins TRBV5-1 to TRBJ1-2, with 7 nucleotides matching TRBD1. This CDR3 comprises 13 residues. Per germline, CDR1 SGHRS and CDR2 YFSETQ.

This chain links TRBV30 with TRBJ1-6, with D possibly matching TRBD1 (5 bases). This CDR3 has 18 residues. Germline assignment: CDR1 GTSNPN and CDR2 SVGIG (reference sequence). V gave up 4 bases and J gave up 0 bases, with 19 bases separating them. The CDR3 protein is CAWTSPYRPYSYNSPLHF. The CDR3 DNA sequence: TGTGCCTGGACCTCCCCGTACAGGCCCTACTCCTATAATTCACCCCTCCACTTT.